The present TCR beta chain was sequenced within a study of cytomegalovirus exposure and HLA in healthy donors. Study-wide findings and caveats: Being indistinguishable, some V segments were excluded, TRBV6-2 and TRBV6-3 among them.

Germline CDR1 KGHSH, CDR2 LQKENI. The CDR3 runs to 15 residues. Trimming cost V 0 bases and J 1 base, with 10 bases left between them. Primers: 60 Vbeta forward and 13 Jbeta reverse. Method: immunoSEQ multiplex PCR; TCRdb's copy keeps in-frame clones and lacks some. The sample has some 120,000 clones, 65% to 90% seen once. On this clone itself: Its antigen is as yet unknown.

This clonotype originated in a woman aged 25 to 45 in good health and CMV-seronegative. What was sequenced was PBMCs. The rearrangement links TRBV18 to TRBJ2-7; TRBD2 might be the D (5 bases). The DNA of the CDR3 is TGTGCCAGCTCACCACCGGAAGCGGAATCCTACGAGCAGTACTTC. It specifies CASSPPEAESYEQYF.